The 3 T cell receptor beta chains below come from one sample, sequenced in a study of blood T cell repertoires in COVID-19. Some clones are missing from TCRdb's copy, which holds only in-frame ones; the method was immunoSEQ multiplex PCR. This sample carries 450,000 or so clones, nearly 90% of them seen once, and the ten largest clones take about 0.91%. Material: peripheral blood. The receptors stem from a man younger than 35 with COVID-19, enrolled during active disease.

The rearrangement uses TRBV18 and TRBJ1-1; D perhaps matches TRBD1 (5 bases). CDR1 is KGHSH, CDR2 LQKENI, per germline. This CDR3 has 16 amino acids. Trimming pared 5 bases from V and 3 bases from J, leaving 19 bases between. This CDR3 reads CASSFRRGREDTEAFF. CDR3 coding DNA: TGTGCCAGCTCATTCCGGAGGGGCAGGGAGGACACTGAAGCTTTCTTT.

This chain links TRBV6-1 with TRBJ2-7; D remains ambiguous. This CDR3 is 13 amino acids long. Germline CDR1 MNHNS, CDR2 SASEGT. Trimming pared 2 bases from V and 6 bases from J, leaving 11 bases between. CDR3 amino acids: CASSEYWAAEQYF. For the CDR3, the DNA is TGTGCCAGCAGTGAATATTGGGCAGCCGAGCAGTACTTC.

The J gene is TRBJ1-2, the V gene TRBV10-3; 9 bases line up with TRBD1. V lost 2 bases and J lost 7; bases outside the gene matches: 5. Looked up from germline, CDR1 is ENHRY and CDR2 is SYGVKD. CDR3 length equals 14 residues. The CDR3 DNA follows: TGTGCCATCAGTGAGGTGGGACAGGGATCTGGCTACACCTTC. It translates to CAISEVGQGSGYTF.